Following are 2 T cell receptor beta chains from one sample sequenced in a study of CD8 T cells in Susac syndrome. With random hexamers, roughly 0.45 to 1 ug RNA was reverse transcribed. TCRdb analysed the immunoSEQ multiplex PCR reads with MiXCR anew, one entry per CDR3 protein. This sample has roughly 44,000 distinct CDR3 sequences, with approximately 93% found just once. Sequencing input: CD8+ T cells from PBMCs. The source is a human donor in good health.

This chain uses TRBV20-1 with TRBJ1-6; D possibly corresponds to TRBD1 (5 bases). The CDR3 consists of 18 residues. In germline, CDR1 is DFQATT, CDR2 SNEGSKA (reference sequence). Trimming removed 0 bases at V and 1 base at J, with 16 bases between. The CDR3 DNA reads TGCAGTGCTAGAGATCTAACCGGGACGCGGTCCTATAATTCACCCCTCCACTTT. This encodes CSARDLTGTRSYNSPLHF.

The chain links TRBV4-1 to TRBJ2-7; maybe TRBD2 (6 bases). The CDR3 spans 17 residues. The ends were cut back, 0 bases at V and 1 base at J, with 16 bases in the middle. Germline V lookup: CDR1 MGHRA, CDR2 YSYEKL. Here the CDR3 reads CASSQEGLAGPSYEQYF. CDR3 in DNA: TGCGCCAGCAGCCAAGAGGGGCTTGCGGGACCTTCCTACGAGCAGTACTTC.